The 8 T cell receptor beta chains below were found in one sample sequenced in a study of blood T cell repertoires in COVID-19. Generated by immunoSEQ multiplex PCR, the TCRdb table keeps only in-frame clones and is missing some. The table records roughly 88,000 clones, around 90% of them present only once. Material: peripheral blood. Source of these receptors: a woman in her forties or fifties in a cohort sampled during active COVID-19.

The chain uses TRBV5-1 and TRBJ1-3; D is undetermined. The CDR3 spans 14 residues. The ends were cut back, 4 bases at V and 0 bases at J, with 8 bases in the middle. The V gene's germline CDR1 is SGHRS and CDR2 YFSETQ. CDR3 bases: TGCGCCAGCAGCGGCGGGCTCTCTGGAAACACCATATATTTT. Translating it yields CASSGGLSGNTIYF.

The chain employs TRBV6-5 and TRBJ2-7; TRBD2 might be the D (6 bases). The germline V gene has CDR1 MNHEY and CDR2 SVGAGI. The CDR3 extends over 14 amino acids. V lost 6 bases and J 4 bases, leaving 16 bases between the germline ends. CDR3 residues: CASSLGGRGYEQYF. The CDR3 nucleotides read TGTGCCAGCAGCCTGGGGGGTCGGGGGTACGAGCAGTACTTC.

The chain's CDR3 is CASSQVDRDSGNTIYF. The CDR3 DNA sequence: TGCGCCAGCAGCCAAGTGGACAGGGACTCTGGAAACACCATATATTTT. The chain employs TRBV4-1 and TRBJ1-3; 8 nucleotides agree with TRBD1. The trim removed 1 base at V and 0 bases at J, leaving 2 bases unmatched. The CDR3 is 16 residues long. Germline assignment: CDR1 MGHRA and CDR2 YSYEKL.

The chain links TRBV6-5 to TRBJ1-5; 9 nucleotides align to TRBD1. Germline V gives CDR1 MNHEY, CDR2 SVGAGI. Trimming took 6 bases from V and 5 from J; bases not matched to a gene: 5. CDR3 length equals 14 residues. The CDR3 DNA follows: TGTGCCAGCAGGGGACAGGGTTCGGATCAGCCCCAGCATTTT. Encoded protein: CASRGQGSDQPQHF.

This chain joins TRBV6-5 and TRBJ2-7, with 8 bases fitting TRBD2. The CDR3 loop spans 14 amino acids. Germline V gives CDR1 MNHEY, CDR2 SVGAGI. J lost 4 bases, V lost 6 bases, and 8 bases had no gene match. The CDR3: CASRESGSWYEQYF. In DNA form, the CDR3 reads TGTGCCAGCAGAGAGAGCGGGAGCTGGTACGAGCAGTACTTC.

J is TRBJ2-5 and V is TRBV27, with 14 bases identical to TRBD2. This CDR3 has 18 residues. Trimming cost V 3 bases and J 1 base; bases outside gene matches: 7. Germline assignment: CDR1 MNHEY and CDR2 SMNVEV (reference sequence). As DNA, the CDR3 is TGTGCCAGCAGTTTCGGGACTAGCGGGAGTTGGGGCCAAGAGACCCAGTACTTC. Its translation is CASSFGTSGSWGQETQYF.

J is TRBJ2-3 and V is TRBV7-6; D unclear. Germline V CDR1 and CDR2: SGHVS, FNYEAQ. V lost 1 base, J lost 2 bases, and 10 bases lay in between. This CDR3 has 15 amino acids. CDR3 loop: CASSLVSGPTDTQYF. The CDR3 region has the DNA TGTGCCAGCAGCTTAGTCTCTGGGCCCACAGATACGCAGTATTTT.

The chain links TRBV18 to TRBJ2-2; TRBD1 matches at 9 bases. The germline V gene encodes CDR1 KGHSH and CDR2 LQKENI. The CDR3 extends over 16 amino acids. V dropped 5 bases and J dropped 3; count of bases not matched to a gene: 7. The CDR3 loop reads CASSLTGGADTGELFF. Written as DNA, the CDR3 is TGTGCCAGCTCATTAACAGGGGGCGCGGACACCGGGGAGCTGTTTTTT.